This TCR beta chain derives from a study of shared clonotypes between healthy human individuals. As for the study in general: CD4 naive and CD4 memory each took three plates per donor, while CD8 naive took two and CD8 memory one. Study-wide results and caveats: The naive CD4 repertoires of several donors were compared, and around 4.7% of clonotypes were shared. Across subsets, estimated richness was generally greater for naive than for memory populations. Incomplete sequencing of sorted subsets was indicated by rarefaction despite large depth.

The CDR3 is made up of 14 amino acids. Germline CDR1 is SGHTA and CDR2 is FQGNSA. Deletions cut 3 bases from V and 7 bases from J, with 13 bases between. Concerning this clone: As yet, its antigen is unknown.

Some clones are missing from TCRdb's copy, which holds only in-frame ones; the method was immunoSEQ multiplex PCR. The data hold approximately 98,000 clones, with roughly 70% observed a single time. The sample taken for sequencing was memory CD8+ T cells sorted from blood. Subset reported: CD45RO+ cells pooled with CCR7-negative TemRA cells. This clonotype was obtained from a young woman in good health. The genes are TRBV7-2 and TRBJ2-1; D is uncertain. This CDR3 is CASSFLTVGNEQFF. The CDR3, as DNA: TGTGCCAGCAGCTTCTTAACCGTGGGGAATGAGCAGTTCTTC.